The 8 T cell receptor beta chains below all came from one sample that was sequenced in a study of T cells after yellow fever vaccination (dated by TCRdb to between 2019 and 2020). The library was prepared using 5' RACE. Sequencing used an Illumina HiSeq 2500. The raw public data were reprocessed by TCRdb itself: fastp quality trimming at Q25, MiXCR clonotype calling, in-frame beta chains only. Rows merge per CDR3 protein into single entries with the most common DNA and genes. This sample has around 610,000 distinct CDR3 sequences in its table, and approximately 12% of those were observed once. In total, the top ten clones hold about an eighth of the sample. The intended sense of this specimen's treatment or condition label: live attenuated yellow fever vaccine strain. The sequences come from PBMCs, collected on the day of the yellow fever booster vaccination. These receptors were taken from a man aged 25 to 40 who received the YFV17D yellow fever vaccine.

For the CDR3, the DNA is TGCGCCAGCAGTGCCCCGCAGCGGGGGGTATACAATGAGCAGTTCTTC. This encodes CASSAPQRGVYNEQFF. This chain uses TRBV10-2 with TRBJ2-1; 9 bases match TRBD2. Germline assignment: CDR1 WSHSY and CDR2 SAAADI. Losses at the gene ends were 4 bases for V and 4 bases for J; bases not matched to a gene: 8. The CDR3 totals 16 residues.

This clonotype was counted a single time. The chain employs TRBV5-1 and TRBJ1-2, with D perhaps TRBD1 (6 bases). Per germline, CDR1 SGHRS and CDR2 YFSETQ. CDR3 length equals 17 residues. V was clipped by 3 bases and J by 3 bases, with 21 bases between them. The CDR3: CASSSRTTTGSDYGYTF. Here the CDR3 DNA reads TGCGCCAGCAGCTCCCGAACCACGACAGGCTCGGACTATGGCTACACCTTC. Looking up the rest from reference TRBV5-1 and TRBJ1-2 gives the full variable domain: KAGVTQTPRYLIKTRGQQVTLSCSPISGHRSVSWYQQTPGQGLQFLFEYFSETQRNKGNFPGRFSGRQFSNSRSEMNVSTLELGDSALYLCASSSRTTTGSDYGYTFGSGTRLTVV.

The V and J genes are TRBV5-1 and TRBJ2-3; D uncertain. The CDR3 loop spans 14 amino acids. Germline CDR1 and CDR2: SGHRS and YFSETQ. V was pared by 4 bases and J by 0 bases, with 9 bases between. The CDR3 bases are TGCGCCAGCAGCCCCGCATTTAGCACAGATACGCAGTATTTT. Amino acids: CASSPAFSTDTQYF.

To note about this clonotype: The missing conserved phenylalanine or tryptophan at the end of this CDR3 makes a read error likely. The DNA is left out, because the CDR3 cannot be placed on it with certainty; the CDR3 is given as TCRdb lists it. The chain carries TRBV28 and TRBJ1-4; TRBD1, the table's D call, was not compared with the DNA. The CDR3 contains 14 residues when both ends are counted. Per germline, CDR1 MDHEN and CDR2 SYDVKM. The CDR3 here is CASSTRDRVRPSAI.

CDR3 in DNA: TGCAGTGCTAGTCCCGGGACGTGGGAGCCCACCTACGAGCAGTACTTC. This encodes CSASPGTWEPTYEQYF. The chain uses TRBV20-1 and TRBJ2-7; D is perhaps TRBD1 or TRBD2 (5 bases each). The CDR3 has 16 residues. Trimming stripped 3 bases from V and 2 bases from J, with 20 bases between. Germline V lookup: CDR1 DFQATT, CDR2 SNEGSKA (reference sequence).

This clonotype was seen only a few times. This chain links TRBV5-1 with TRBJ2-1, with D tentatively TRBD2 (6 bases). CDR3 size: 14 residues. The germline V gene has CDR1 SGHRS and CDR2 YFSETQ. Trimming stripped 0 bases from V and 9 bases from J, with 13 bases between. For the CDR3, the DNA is TGCGCCAGCAGCTTGGGACTAGGTAGCGTTGAGCAGTTCTTC. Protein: CASSLGLGSVEQFF.

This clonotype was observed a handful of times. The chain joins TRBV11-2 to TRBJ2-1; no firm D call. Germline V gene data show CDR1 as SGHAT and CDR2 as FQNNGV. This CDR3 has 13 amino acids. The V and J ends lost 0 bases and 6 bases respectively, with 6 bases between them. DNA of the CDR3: TGTGCCAGCAGCTTAGATTCCACCAATGAGCAGTTCTTC. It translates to CASSLDSTNEQFF.

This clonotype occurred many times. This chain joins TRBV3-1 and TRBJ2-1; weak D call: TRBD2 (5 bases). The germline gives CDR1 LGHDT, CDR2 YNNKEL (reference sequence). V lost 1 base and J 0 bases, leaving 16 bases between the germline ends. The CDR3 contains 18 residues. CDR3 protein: CASSQVLRTRSSYNEQFF. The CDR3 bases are TGTGCCAGCAGCCAAGTACTGCGGACTCGGAGCTCCTACAATGAGCAGTTCTTC.